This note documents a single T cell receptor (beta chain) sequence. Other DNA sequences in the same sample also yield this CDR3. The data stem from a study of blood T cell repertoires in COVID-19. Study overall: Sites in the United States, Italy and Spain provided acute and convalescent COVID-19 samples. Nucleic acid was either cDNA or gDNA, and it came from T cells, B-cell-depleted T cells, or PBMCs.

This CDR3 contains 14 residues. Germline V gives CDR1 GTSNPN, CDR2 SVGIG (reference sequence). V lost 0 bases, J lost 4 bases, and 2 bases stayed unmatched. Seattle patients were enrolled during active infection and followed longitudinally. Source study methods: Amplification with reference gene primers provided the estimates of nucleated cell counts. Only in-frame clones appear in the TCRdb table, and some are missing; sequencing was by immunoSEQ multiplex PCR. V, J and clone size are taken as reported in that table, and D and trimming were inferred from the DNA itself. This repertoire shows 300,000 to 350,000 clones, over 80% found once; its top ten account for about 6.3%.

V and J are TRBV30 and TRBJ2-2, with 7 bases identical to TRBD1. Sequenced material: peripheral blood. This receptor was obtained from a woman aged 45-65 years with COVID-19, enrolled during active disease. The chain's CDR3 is CAWSVSGGTGELFF. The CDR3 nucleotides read TGTGCCTGGAGTGTGTCAGGGGGCACCGGGGAGCTGTTTTTT.